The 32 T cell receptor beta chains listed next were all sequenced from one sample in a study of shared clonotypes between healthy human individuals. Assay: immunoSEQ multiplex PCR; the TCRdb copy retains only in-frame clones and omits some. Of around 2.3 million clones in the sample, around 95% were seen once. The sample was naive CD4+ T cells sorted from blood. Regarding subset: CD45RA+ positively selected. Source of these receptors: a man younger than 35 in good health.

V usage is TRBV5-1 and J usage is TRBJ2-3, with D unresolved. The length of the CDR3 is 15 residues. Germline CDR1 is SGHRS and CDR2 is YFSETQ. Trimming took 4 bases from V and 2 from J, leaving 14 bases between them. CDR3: CASSDLTADTDTQYF. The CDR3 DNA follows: TGCGCCAGCAGCGACCTCACAGCAGACACAGATACGCAGTATTTT.

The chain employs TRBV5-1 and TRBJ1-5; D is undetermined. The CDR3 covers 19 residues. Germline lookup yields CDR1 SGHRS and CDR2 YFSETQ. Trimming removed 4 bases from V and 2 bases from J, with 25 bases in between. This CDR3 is CASSPPPDSHGSRNQPQHF. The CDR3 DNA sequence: TGCGCCAGCAGCCCACCACCCGACTCTCACGGTTCGCGCAATCAGCCCCAGCATTTT.

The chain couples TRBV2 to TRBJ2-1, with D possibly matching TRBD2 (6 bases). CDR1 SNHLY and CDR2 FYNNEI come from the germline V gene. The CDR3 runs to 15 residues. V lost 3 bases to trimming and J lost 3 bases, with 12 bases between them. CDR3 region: CASSDWPGSYNEQFF. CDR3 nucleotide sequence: TGTGCCAGCAGTGACTGGCCCGGGAGCTACAATGAGCAGTTCTTC.

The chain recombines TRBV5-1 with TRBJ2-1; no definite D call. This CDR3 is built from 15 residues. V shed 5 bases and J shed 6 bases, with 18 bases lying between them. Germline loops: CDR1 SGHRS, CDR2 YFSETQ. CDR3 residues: CASSLRTDGVNEQFF. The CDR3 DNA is TGCGCCAGCAGTTTAAGGACGGATGGGGTCAATGAGCAGTTCTTC.

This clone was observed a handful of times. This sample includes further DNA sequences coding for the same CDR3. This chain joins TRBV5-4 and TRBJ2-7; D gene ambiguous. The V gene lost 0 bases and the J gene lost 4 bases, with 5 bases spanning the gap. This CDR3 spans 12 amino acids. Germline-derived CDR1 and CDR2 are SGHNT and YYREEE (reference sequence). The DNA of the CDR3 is TGTGCCAGCAGCTTGGACGGTTACGAGCAGTACTTC. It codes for CASSLDGYEQYF.

CDR3 loop: CASTFGRSNQPQHF. CDR3 DNA sequence: TGTGCCAGCACGTTTGGGAGAAGCAATCAGCCCCAGCATTTT. The chain combines TRBV2 with TRBJ1-5; D remains ambiguous. The CDR3 extends over 14 amino acids. V shed 7 bases and J shed 1 base, with 11 bases lying between them. Germline values: CDR1 SNHLY, CDR2 FYNNEI. Based on the CDR3 plus reference TRBV2 and TRBJ1-5, the full variable domain is EPEVTQTPSHQVTQMGQEVILRCVPISNHLYFYWYRQILGQKVEFLVSFYNNEISEKSEIFDDQFSVERPDGSNFTLKIRSTKLEDSAMYFCASTFGRSNQPQHFGDGTRLSIL.

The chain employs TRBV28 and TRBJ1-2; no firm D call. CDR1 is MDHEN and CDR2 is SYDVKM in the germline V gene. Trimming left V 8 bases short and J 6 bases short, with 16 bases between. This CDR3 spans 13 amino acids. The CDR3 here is CASLETAFDGYTF. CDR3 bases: TGTGCCAGCCTAGAGACCGCCTTTGATGGCTACACCTTC.

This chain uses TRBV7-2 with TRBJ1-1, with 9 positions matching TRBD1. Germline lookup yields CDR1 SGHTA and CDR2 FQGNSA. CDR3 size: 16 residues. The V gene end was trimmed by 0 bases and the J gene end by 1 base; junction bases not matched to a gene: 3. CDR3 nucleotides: TGTGCCAGCAGCTTAGCCGGGACAGGGCGGAACACTGAAGCTTTCTTT. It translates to CASSLAGTGRNTEAFF.

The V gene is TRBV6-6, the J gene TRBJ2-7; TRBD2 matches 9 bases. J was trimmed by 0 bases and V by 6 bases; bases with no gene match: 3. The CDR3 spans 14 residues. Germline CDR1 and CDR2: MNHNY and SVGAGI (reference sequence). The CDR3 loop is CASSRLADSYEQYF. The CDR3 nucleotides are TGTGCCAGCAGCCGACTAGCGGACTCCTACGAGCAGTACTTC.

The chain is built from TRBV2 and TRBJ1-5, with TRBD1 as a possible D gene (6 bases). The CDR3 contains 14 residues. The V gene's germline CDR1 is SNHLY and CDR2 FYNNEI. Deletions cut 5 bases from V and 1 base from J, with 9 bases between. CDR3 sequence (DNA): TGTGCCAGCAGTCCTGGACAGAGCAATCAGCCCCAGCATTTT. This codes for CASSPGQSNQPQHF. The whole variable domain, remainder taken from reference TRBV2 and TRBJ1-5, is EPEVTQTPSHQVTQMGQEVILRCVPISNHLYFYWYRQILGQKVEFLVSFYNNEISEKSEIFDDQFSVERPDGSNFTLKIRSTKLEDSAMYFCASSPGQSNQPQHFGDGTRLSIL.

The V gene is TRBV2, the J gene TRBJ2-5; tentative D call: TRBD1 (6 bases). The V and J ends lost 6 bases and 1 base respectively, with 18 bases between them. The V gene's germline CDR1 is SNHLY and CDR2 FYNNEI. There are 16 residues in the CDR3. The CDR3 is CASSLDRPPVQETQYF. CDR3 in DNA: TGTGCCAGCAGCTTAGACAGGCCCCCCGTCCAAGAGACCCAGTACTTC. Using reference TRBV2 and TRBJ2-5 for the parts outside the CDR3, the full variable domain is EPEVTQTPSHQVTQMGQEVILRCVPISNHLYFYWYRQILGQKVEFLVSFYNNEISEKSEIFDDQFSVERPDGSNFTLKIRSTKLEDSAMYFCASSLDRPPVQETQYFGPGTRLLVL.

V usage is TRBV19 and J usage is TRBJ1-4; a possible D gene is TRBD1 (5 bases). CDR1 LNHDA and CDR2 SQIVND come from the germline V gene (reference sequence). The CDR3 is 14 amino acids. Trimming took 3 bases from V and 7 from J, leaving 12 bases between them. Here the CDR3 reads CASSIGGFGEKLFF. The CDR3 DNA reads TGTGCCAGTAGTATCGGGGGGTTTGGTGAAAAACTGTTTTTT.

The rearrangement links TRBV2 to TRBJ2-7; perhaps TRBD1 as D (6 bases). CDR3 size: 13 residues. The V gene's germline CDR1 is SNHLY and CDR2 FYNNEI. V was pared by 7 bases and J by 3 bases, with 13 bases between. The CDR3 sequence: CASTAGEYYEQYF. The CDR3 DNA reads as TGTGCCAGCACCGCAGGGGAGTACTACGAGCAGTACTTC.

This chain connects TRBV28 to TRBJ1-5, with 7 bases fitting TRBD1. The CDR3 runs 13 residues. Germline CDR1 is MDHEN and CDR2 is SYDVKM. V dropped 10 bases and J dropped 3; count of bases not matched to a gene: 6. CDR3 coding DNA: TGTGCCACCCAACAGGGGATCAATCAGCCCCAGCATTTT. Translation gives CATQQGINQPQHF.

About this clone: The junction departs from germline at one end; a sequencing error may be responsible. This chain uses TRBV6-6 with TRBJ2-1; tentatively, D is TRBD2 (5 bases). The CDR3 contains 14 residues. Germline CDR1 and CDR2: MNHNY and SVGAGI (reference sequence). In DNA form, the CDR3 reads TGTGCCAGCAGTCCAGCGACCGACTACACTGAGCAGTTCTTC. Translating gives CASSPATDYTEQFF.

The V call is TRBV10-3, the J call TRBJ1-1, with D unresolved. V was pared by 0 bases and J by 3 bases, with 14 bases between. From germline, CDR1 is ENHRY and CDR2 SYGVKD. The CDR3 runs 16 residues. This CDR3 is CAISESNWVIDTEAFF. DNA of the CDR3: TGTGCCATCAGTGAGTCGAATTGGGTGATCGACACTGAAGCTTTCTTT.

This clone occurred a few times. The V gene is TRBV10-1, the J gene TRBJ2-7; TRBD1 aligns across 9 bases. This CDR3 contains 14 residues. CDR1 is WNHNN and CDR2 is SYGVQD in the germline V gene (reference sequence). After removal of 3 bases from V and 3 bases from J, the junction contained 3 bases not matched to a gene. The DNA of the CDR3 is TGCGCCAGCAGTGACGAGGGACAGGGCTACGAGCAGTACTTC. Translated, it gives CASSDEGQGYEQYF.

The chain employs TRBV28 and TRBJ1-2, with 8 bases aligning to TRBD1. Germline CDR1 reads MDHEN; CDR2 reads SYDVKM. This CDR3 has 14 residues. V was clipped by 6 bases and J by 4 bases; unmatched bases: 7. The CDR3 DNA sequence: TGTGCCAGCAGCCGAGACAGGGGTGCCTATGGCTACACCTTC. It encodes CASSRDRGAYGYTF.

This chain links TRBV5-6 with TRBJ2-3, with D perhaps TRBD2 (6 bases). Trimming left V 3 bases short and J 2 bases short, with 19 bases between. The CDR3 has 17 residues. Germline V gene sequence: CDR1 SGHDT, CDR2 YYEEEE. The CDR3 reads CASSSNSGLQYTDTQYF. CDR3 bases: TGTGCCAGCAGCTCAAACTCGGGACTGCAATACACAGATACGCAGTATTTT.

The CDR3 DNA sequence: TGCACCAGCAGCCAAGATCGGTGTGGCCAGGGCTCCTACGAGCAGTACTTC. Its translation is CTSSQDRCGQGSYEQYF. The chain carries TRBV1 and TRBJ2-7; the table gives TRBD1 as D, unverified against the DNA. TRBV1 is described as a pseudogene. This CDR3 has 17 amino acids.

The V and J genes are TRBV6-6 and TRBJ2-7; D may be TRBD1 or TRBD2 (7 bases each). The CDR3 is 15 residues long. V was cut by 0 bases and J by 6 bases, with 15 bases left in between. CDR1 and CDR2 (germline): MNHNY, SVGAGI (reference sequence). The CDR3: CASSYSSTGEGEQYF. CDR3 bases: TGTGCCAGCAGTTACTCGAGTACAGGGGAGGGCGAGCAGTACTTC.

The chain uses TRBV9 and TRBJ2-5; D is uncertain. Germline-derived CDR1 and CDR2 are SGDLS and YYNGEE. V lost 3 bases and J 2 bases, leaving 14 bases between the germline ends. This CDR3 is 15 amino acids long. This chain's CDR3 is CASSAPGYGQETQYF. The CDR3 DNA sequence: TGTGCCAGCAGCGCGCCCGGTTACGGGCAAGAGACCCAGTACTTC. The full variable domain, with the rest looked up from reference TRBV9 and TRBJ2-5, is DSGVTQTPKHLITATGQRVTLRCSPRSGDLSVYWYQQSLDQGLQFLIQYYNGEERAKGNILERFSAQQFPDLHSELNLSSLELGDSALYFCASSAPGYGQETQYFGPGTRLLVL.

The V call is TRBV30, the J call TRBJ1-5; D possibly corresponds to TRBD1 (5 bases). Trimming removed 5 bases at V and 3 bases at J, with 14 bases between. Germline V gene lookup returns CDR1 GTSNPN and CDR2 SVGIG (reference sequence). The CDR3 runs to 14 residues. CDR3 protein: CAWSSGTSNQPQHF. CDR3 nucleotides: TGTGCCTGGTCATCAGGGACCTCCAATCAGCCCCAGCATTTT.

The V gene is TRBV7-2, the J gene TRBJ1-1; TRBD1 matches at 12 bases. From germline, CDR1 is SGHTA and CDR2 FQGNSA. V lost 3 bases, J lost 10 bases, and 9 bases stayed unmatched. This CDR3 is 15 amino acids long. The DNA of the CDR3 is TGTGCCAGCAGCTTCGGTAACCGGGACAGGGGGCCAGCTTTCTTT. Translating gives CASSFGNRDRGPAFF.

The CDR3 loop is CATGESSNQPQHF. CDR3 nucleotide sequence: TGTGCTACAGGGGAGTCCAGCAATCAGCCCCAGCATTTT. V usage is TRBV6-5 and J usage is TRBJ1-5, with 7 bases that match TRBD1. Germline loops: CDR1 MNHEY, CDR2 SVGAGI. This CDR3 is built from 13 residues.

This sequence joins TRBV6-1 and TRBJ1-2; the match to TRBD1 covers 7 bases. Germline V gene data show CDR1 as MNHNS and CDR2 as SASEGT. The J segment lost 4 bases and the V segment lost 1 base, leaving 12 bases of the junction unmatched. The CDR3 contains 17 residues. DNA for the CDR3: TGTGCCAGCAGTGAAGAGGCAGGGGGAGGTCTTGGCTATGGCTACACCTTC. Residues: CASSEEAGGGLGYGYTF.

CDR3 region: CASSEWGQADFGDTQYF. For the CDR3, the DNA is TGTGCCAGCAGTGAATGGGGACAGGCCGATTTCGGGGATACGCAGTATTTT. The chain links TRBV2 to TRBJ2-3, with TRBD1 matching 8 bases. Trimming removed 2 bases from V and 6 bases from J; junction bases left unmatched: 13. This CDR3 has 17 amino acids. CDR1 and CDR2 (germline): SNHLY, FYNNEI.

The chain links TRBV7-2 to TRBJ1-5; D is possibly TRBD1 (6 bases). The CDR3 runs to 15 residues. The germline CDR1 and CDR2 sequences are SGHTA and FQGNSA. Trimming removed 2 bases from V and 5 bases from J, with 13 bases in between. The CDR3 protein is CASSLWAGADQPQHF. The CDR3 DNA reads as TGTGCCAGCAGCTTATGGGCGGGGGCCGATCAGCCCCAGCATTTT.

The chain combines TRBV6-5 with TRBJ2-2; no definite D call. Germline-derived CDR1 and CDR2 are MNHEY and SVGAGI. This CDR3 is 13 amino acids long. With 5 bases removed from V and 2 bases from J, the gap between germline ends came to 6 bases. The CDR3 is CASSKGNTGELFF. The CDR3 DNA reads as TGTGCCAGCAGTAAAGGAAACACCGGGGAGCTGTTTTTT.

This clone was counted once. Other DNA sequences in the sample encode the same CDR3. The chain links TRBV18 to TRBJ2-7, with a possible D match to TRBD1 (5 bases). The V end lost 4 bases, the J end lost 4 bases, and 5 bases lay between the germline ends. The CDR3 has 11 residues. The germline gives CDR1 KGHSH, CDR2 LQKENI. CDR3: CASSQGYEQYF. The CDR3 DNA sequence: TGTGCCAGCTCACAGGGGTACGAGCAGTACTTC.

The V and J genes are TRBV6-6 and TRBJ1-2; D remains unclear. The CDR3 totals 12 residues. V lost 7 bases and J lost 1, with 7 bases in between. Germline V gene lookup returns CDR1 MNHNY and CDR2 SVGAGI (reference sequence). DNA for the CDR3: TGTGCCAGCAACCTCCTTAACTATGGCTACACCTTC. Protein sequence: CASNLLNYGYTF.

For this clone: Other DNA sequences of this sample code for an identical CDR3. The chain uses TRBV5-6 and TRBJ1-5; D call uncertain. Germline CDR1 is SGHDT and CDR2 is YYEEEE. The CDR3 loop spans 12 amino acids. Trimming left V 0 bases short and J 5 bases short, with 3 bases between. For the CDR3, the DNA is TGTGCCAGCAGCTTGGGGTATCAGCCCCAGCATTTT. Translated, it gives CASSLGYQPQHF. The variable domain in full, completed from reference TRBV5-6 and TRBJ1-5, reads DAGVTQSPTHLIKTRGQQVTLRCSPKSGHDTVSWYQQALGQGPQFIFQYYEEEERQRGNFPDRFSGHQFPNYSSELNVNALLLGDSALYLCASSLGYQPQHFGDGTRLSIL.